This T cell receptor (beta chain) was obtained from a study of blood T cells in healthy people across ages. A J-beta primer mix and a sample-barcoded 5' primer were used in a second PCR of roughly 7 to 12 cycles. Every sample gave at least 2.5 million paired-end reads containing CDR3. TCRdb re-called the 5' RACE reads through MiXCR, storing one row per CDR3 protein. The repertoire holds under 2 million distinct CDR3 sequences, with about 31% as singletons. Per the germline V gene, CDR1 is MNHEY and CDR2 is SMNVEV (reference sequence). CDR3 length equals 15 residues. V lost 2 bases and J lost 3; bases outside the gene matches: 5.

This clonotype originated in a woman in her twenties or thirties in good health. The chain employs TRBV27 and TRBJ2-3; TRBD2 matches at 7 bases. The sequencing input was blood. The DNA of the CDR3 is TGTGCCAGCAGTTTAGGACTAGGGAATACAGATACGCAGTATTTT. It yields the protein CASSLGLGNTDTQYF.